This is a list of T cell receptor beta chains from one sample in a study of blood T cell repertoires in COVID-19. Assay: immunoSEQ multiplex PCR; the TCRdb copy retains only in-frame clones and omits some. The top ten hold 10% of the sample, which has 200,000 to 250,000 clones, around 86% seen once. The sample consisted of peripheral blood. The receptor set was obtained from a woman aged 45-60 years with COVID-19, enrolled during active disease. Each CDR3 is given with its conserved first and last residue. The D gene is left open where the match is weak. For some rows the clone size is stated as once, few or many, or as a class when expanded; others skip it.

d_gene: NA; abundance: NA; len: 13; j_gene: TRBJ1-4; v_gene: TRBV3-1/TRBV3-2; CDR3aa: CASSRRQLERMFF; CDR3nt: TGTGCCAGCAGCCGCCGACAGCTCGAGAGGATGTTTTTT
d_gene: TRBD1; abundance: NA; len: 17; j_gene: TRBJ2-1; v_gene: TRBV11-2; CDR3aa: CASSSPASDRGWNEQFF; CDR3nt: TGTGCCAGCAGCTCCCCTGCATCGGACAGGGGATGGAATGAGCAGTTCTTC
d_gene: TRBD1; abundance: NA; len: 14; j_gene: TRBJ1-1; v_gene: TRBV6-1; CDR3aa: CASSERQGDTEAFF; CDR3nt: TGTGCCAGCAGTGAAAGACAGGGGGACACTGAAGCTTTCTTT
d_gene: NA; abundance: NA; len: 13; j_gene: TRBJ1-1; v_gene: TRBV19; CDR3aa: CASSLNRGTEAFF; CDR3nt: TGTGCCAGTAGTTTGAACCGAGGGACTGAAGCTTTCTTT
d_gene: TRBD1; abundance: NA; len: 13; j_gene: TRBJ1-5; v_gene: TRBV25-1; CDR3aa: CASSSTGNQPQHF; CDR3nt: TGTGCCAGCAGCTCGACAGGGAATCAGCCCCAGCATTTT
d_gene: TRBD2; abundance: NA; len: 15; j_gene: TRBJ2-3; v_gene: TRBV2; CDR3aa: CASTLDGGGADTQYF; CDR3nt: TGTGCCAGCACCCTAGACGGGGGGGGCGCAGATACGCAGTATTTT
d_gene: NA; abundance: NA; len: 15; j_gene: TRBJ1-5; v_gene: TRBV28; CDR3aa: CASSLVLYSNQPQHF; CDR3nt: TGTGCCAGCAGTTTAGTCCTATATAGCAATCAGCCCCAGCATTTT
d_gene: NA; abundance: NA; len: 15; j_gene: TRBJ2-1; v_gene: TRBV5-1; CDR3aa: CASSSGYGSYNEQFF; CDR3nt: TGCGCCAGCAGCTCGGGATACGGATCCTACAATGAGCAGTTCTTC
d_gene: NA; abundance: NA; len: 15; j_gene: TRBJ2-5; v_gene: TRBV5-8; CDR3aa: CASSYRRTNSETQYF; CDR3nt: TGTGCCAGCAGCTATCGCCGGACTAATAGTGAGACCCAGTACTTC
d_gene: NA; abundance: NA; len: 17; j_gene: TRBJ1-5; v_gene: TRBV5-1; CDR3aa: CASSLGLVGAVSQPQHF; CDR3nt: TGCGCCAGCAGCTTGGGACTCGTGGGTGCTGTGAGTCAGCCCCAGCATTTT
d_gene: NA; abundance: NA; len: 12; j_gene: TRBJ1-2; v_gene: TRBV24-1; CDR3aa: CATSADSYGYTF; CDR3nt: TGTGCCACCAGTGCTGACTCTTATGGCTACACCTTC
d_gene: NA; abundance: NA; len: 12; j_gene: TRBJ2-1; v_gene: TRBV6-5; CDR3aa: CASSPFYNEQFF; CDR3nt: TGTGCCAGCAGTCCGTTCTACAATGAGCAGTTCTTC
d_gene: NA; abundance: NA; len: 17; j_gene: TRBJ2-1; v_gene: TRBV10-3; CDR3aa: CAISAGTYASSYNEQFF; CDR3nt: TGTGCCATCAGTGCAGGGACTTACGCTAGCTCCTACAATGAGCAGTTCTTC
d_gene: NA; abundance: NA; len: 19; j_gene: TRBJ1-6; v_gene: TRBV11-2; CDR3aa: CASSLVGDLAGPYNSPLHF; CDR3nt: TGTGCCAGCAGCTTAGTGGGGGATTTGGCGGGGCCCTATAATTCACCCCTCCACTTT
d_gene: TRBD2; abundance: NA; len: 15; j_gene: TRBJ2-1; v_gene: TRBV27; CDR3aa: CASSLPSGGAEEQFF; CDR3nt: TGTGCCAGCAGTTTACCCAGCGGGGGGGCCGAGGAGCAGTTCTTC
d_gene: NA; abundance: NA; len: 15; j_gene: TRBJ2-2; v_gene: TRBV6-1; CDR3aa: CASSEIQGSTGELFF; CDR3nt: TGTGCCAGCAGTGAAATCCAGGGGAGCACCGGGGAGCTGTTTTTT
d_gene: NA; abundance: NA; len: 13; j_gene: TRBJ1-1; v_gene: TRBV12-3/TRBV12-4; CDR3aa: CASSFFKNTEAFF; CDR3nt: TGTGCCAGCAGTTTTTTCAAGAACACTGAAGCTTTCTTT
d_gene: NA; abundance: NA; len: 12; j_gene: TRBJ2-1; v_gene: TRBV12-3/TRBV12-4; CDR3aa: CASSLRGNEQFF; CDR3nt: TGTGCCAGCAGTTTGAGGGGGAATGAGCAGTTCTTC
d_gene: TRBD1; abundance: NA; len: 16; j_gene: TRBJ1-2; v_gene: TRBV19; CDR3aa: CASSIIRTGIHYGYTF; CDR3nt: TGTGCCAGTAGTATAATTCGGACAGGGATTCACTATGGCTACACCTTC
d_gene: NA; abundance: NA; len: 13; j_gene: TRBJ1-2; v_gene: TRBV5-1; CDR3aa: CASSPQQGHGYTF; CDR3nt: TGCGCCAGCAGCCCCCAACAGGGTCATGGCTACACCTTC
d_gene: NA; abundance: NA; len: 14; j_gene: TRBJ1-2; v_gene: TRBV24-1; CDR3aa: CATRGGGTRDGYTF; CDR3nt: TGTGCCACCCGTGGGGGCGGCACAAGGGATGGCTACACCTTC
d_gene: NA; abundance: NA; len: 13; j_gene: TRBJ2-7; v_gene: TRBV7-9; CDR3aa: CASSSTPSDEQYF; CDR3nt: TGTGCCAGCAGCTCTACCCCCTCTGATGAGCAGTACTTC
d_gene: TRBD2; abundance: NA; len: 17; j_gene: TRBJ2-3; v_gene: TRBV9; CDR3aa: CASSGTSGGLGTDTQYF; CDR3nt: TGTGCCAGCAGCGGGACTAGCGGGGGGCTTGGCACAGATACGCAGTATTTT
d_gene: TRBD1; abundance: NA; len: 16; j_gene: TRBJ1-3; v_gene: TRBV2; CDR3aa: CASSLTGGLAGNTIYF; CDR3nt: TGTGCCAGCAGTCTTACAGGGGGCCTAGCTGGAAACACCATATATTTT
d_gene: TRBD1; abundance: NA; len: 18; j_gene: TRBJ2-1; v_gene: TRBV15; CDR3aa: CATSRTFQDRGLDNEQFF; CDR3nt: TGTGCCACCAGCAGAACATTTCAGGACAGGGGGCTTGACAATGAGCAGTTCTTC
d_gene: NA; abundance: NA; len: 15; j_gene: TRBJ1-1; v_gene: TRBV5-1; CDR3aa: CASSSRGGTRTEAFF; CDR3nt: TGCGCCAGCAGCTCCCGGGGGGGGACCCGCACTGAAGCTTTCTTT
d_gene: TRBD1; abundance: NA; len: 15; j_gene: TRBJ1-1; v_gene: TRBV2; CDR3aa: CASSEYPGGWTEAFF; CDR3nt: TGTGCCAGCAGTGAGTACCCAGGGGGGTGGACTGAAGCTTTCTTT
d_gene: NA; abundance: once; len: 16; j_gene: TRBJ1-1; v_gene: TRBV6-2/TRBV6-3; CDR3aa: CASSLPPAGLNTEAFF; CDR3nt: TGTGCCAGCAGTCTACCACCCGCGGGCTTGAACACTGAAGCTTTCTTT
d_gene: NA; abundance: NA; len: 17; j_gene: TRBJ2-1; v_gene: TRBV5-1; CDR3aa: CASSPWGLGLRDNEQFF; CDR3nt: TGCGCCAGCAGCCCATGGGGGTTGGGACTTCGGGACAATGAGCAGTTCTTC
d_gene: NA; abundance: few; len: 16; j_gene: TRBJ2-2; v_gene: TRBV6-5; CDR3aa: CASSYLGAGNTGELFF; CDR3nt: TGTGCCAGCAGTTACCTGGGGGCAGGGAACACCGGGGAGCTGTTTTTT
d_gene: TRBD2; abundance: NA; len: 16; j_gene: TRBJ2-3; v_gene: TRBV13; CDR3aa: CASSSEGTSGTDTQYF; CDR3nt: TGTGCCAGCAGCTCAGAGGGGACTAGCGGGACAGATACGCAGTATTTT
d_gene: TRBD2; abundance: NA; len: 15; j_gene: TRBJ2-2; v_gene: TRBV27; CDR3aa: CASIPSGGATGELFF; CDR3nt: TGTGCCAGCATCCCCAGCGGGGGGGCTACCGGGGAGCTGTTTTTT
d_gene: NA; abundance: NA; len: 14; j_gene: TRBJ1-4; v_gene: TRBV28; CDR3aa: CASSFGGGKEKLFF; CDR3nt: TGTGCCAGCAGTTTTGGGGGGGGGAAAGAAAAACTGTTTTTT
d_gene: NA; abundance: NA; len: 11; j_gene: TRBJ1-2; v_gene: TRBV18; CDR3aa: CASSLGDGYTF; CDR3nt: TGTGCCAGCTCTTTGGGCGATGGCTACACCTTC
d_gene: NA; abundance: NA; len: 14; j_gene: TRBJ1-1; v_gene: TRBV19; CDR3aa: CASSISSVNTEAFF; CDR3nt: TGTGCCAGTAGTATTAGTTCGGTGAACACTGAAGCTTTCTTT
d_gene: NA; abundance: NA; len: 13; j_gene: TRBJ2-5; v_gene: TRBV5-1; CDR3aa: CASSTRAGETQYF; CDR3nt: TGCGCCAGCAGTACTAGGGCGGGTGAGACCCAGTACTTC
d_gene: TRBD2; abundance: once; len: 15; j_gene: TRBJ2-1; v_gene: TRBV5-5; CDR3aa: CASSWELAGGSEQFF; CDR3nt: TGTGCCAGCAGCTGGGAACTAGCGGGGGGAAGTGAGCAGTTCTTC
d_gene: NA; abundance: NA; len: 13; j_gene: TRBJ2-4; v_gene: TRBV11-2; CDR3aa: CASSSSAKNIQYF; CDR3nt: TGTGCCAGCAGCTCGTCGGCCAAAAACATTCAGTACTTC
d_gene: TRBD1; abundance: NA; len: 17; j_gene: TRBJ1-6; v_gene: TRBV27; CDR3aa: CASSPSTGGLYNSPLHF; CDR3nt: TGTGCCAGCAGTCCGTCGACAGGGGGCTTGTATAATTCACCCCTCCACTTT
d_gene: TRBD1; abundance: NA; len: 17; j_gene: TRBJ1-2; v_gene: TRBV14; CDR3aa: CASSLGQGPPSRSGYTF; CDR3nt: TGTGCCAGCAGCCTCGGACAGGGCCCACCATCAAGAAGTGGCTACACCTTC
d_gene: TRBD2; abundance: NA; len: 14; j_gene: TRBJ2-3; v_gene: TRBV30; CDR3aa: CAWTPGGGADTQYF; CDR3nt: TGTGCCTGGACCCCCGGGGGAGGGGCAGATACGCAGTATTTT
d_gene: NA; abundance: NA; len: 16; j_gene: TRBJ1-2; v_gene: TRBV25-1; CDR3aa: CASSEMGIGGLLGYTF; CDR3nt: TGTGCCAGCAGTGAAATGGGGATAGGCGGGTTATTGGGCTACACCTTC
d_gene: TRBD1; abundance: NA; len: 16; j_gene: TRBJ1-1; v_gene: TRBV11-2; CDR3aa: CASSLVPARGLTEAFF; CDR3nt: TGTGCCAGCAGCTTAGTACCGGCCAGGGGGCTGACTGAAGCTTTCTTT
d_gene: NA; abundance: NA; len: 16; j_gene: TRBJ1-2; v_gene: TRBV5-8; CDR3aa: CASSDPRVNRDPGYTF; CDR3nt: TGTGCCAGCAGCGACCCCCGGGTCAACAGGGACCCCGGCTACACCTTC
d_gene: NA; abundance: NA; len: 13; j_gene: TRBJ1-2; v_gene: TRBV2; CDR3aa: CASSPYRTEGYTF; CDR3nt: TGTGCCAGCAGTCCATACCGGACAGAGGGCTACACCTTC
d_gene: TRBD2; abundance: NA; len: 19; j_gene: TRBJ2-2; v_gene: TRBV7-7; CDR3aa: CASSLAPLAGGTNTGELFF; CDR3nt: TGTGCCAGCAGCTTAGCGCCGCTAGCGGGGGGGACTAACACCGGGGAGCTGTTTTTT
d_gene: TRBD1; abundance: NA; len: 13; j_gene: TRBJ1-2; v_gene: TRBV7-2; CDR3aa: CASSPRQGVGYTF; CDR3nt: TGTGCCAGCAGCCCCAGACAGGGAGTGGGCTACACCTTC
d_gene: NA; abundance: NA; len: 16; j_gene: TRBJ2-3; v_gene: TRBV27; CDR3aa: CASTQGGRGRTDTQYF; CDR3nt: TGTGCCAGCACCCAGGGGGGCAGGGGTAGAACAGATACGCAGTATTTT
d_gene: TRBD1; abundance: NA; len: 13; j_gene: TRBJ1-5; v_gene: TRBV10-1; CDR3aa: CASSLTGDQPQHF; CDR3nt: TGCGCCAGCAGTCTAACAGGGGATCAGCCCCAGCATTTT